This record looks at one T cell receptor (beta chain) sequence and its context. What it recognizes is unknown. V was trimmed by 3 bases and J by 2 bases, leaving 7 bases between them. Germline assignment: CDR1 KGHSH and CDR2 LQKENI. The CDR3 contains 13 residues. This record belongs to a study of chemoradiotherapy in HPV16-positive cancers. Overall study results and limits: Functional assays defining HPV-specific T cells used only two HPV16-positive patients. In HPV16-positive patients, HPV-responsive T-cell expansion tracked better recurrence-free survival. During treatment, candidate HPV-specific clones and E7-related motifs expanded in tumor.

Generated by immunoSEQ multiplex PCR, the TCRdb table keeps only in-frame clones and is missing some. The data contain over 20,000 clones, around two thirds of them singletons. The sample was gathered from a patient who underwent chemoradiotherapy. This chain connects TRBV18 to TRBJ2-5; D is possibly TRBD2 (5 bases). This sequence originates from a human donor with HPV-associated anogenital cancer. CDR3 DNA: TGTGCCAGCTCACCCCTAGCTCAAGAGACCCAGTACTTC. Its translation is CASSPLAQETQYF.